This T cell receptor beta chain comes out of a study of TIL therapy for anti-PD-1-resistant metastatic lung cancer (dated by TCRdb to about 2021). Regarding the complete study: A median age of approximately 50 years (range roughly 38-75) and a median tumor PD-L1 proportion score of more than 5% were recorded among enrolled patients. Most of the cohort had lung adenocarcinoma, including four EGFR-mutant tumors and two ALK-rearranged tumors, and half of the patients were either current or former smokers. Across the cohort, whole-exome sequencing showed a median non-synonymous tumor mutation burden of about 1.6 mutations per megabase. Tumor and peripheral blood T cell receptor beta sequencing was used to track clonotypes across tumor, expanded TIL product and serial blood samples.

The immunoSEQ v3 hsTCRB kit was used to amplify TCR beta CDR3 regions from genomic DNA through bias-controlled multiplex PCR. TCR libraries were sequenced on an Illumina NextSeq 500 to approximately 2 million read pairs for survey level or roughly 4.5-6 million for deep level. The original pipeline was this. The immunoSEQ Analyzer software assigned V, D and J genes, filtered out non-productive sequences, and reported clonality. Repertoires were compared using productive Simpson clonality and Morisita overlap index of productive TRB rearrangements between infused TIL and blood. TCRdb's version of the immuneACCESS table is confined to in-frame rearrangements and falls short of the full clone set. An unresolved V gene accounts for under half of the shortfall where checked; the remainder is of unknown origin. From that table come the V and J calls and clone size; the DNA was used to work out D and trimming. The sample records tens of thousands of clones, less than 75% of which are singletons. Of the sample, 5.6% is held by the ten largest clones.

CDR1 and CDR2 are read off the germline V gene as SGHVS and FQNEAQ. V is pruned by 3 bases and J by 6 bases, leaving 5 bases of the junction without a gene match. Reading from cysteine to phenylalanine, the CDR3 counts 16 amino acids. Left in the record is the CDR3 DNA by itself, 48 bases read in frame from the first base. Remarks on this clone: The antigen it recognizes is unknown. Base qualities are missing; no much larger clone stands one base away.

The investigation overall reported the following: The cohort was highly selected, with more treatment-naive, never-smoker and oncogene-addicted patients than typical, limiting generalizability. Higher clonality and lower diversity were observed in expanded TIL cultures than in baseline intratumoral T cells (median clonality roughly 6% vs 31%, p < 0.0001). Clonal turnover during TIL culture was high, and many clones enriched in the product were not detected in the baseline tumor, suggesting clonal contraction instead of faithful expansion. The study protocol defined all tumor marker inferences as exploratory.

The sample's time point label is to be understood as: pre-treatment sample, taken before nivolumab and TIL therapy. The baseline tumor samples, taken from the same resection that was used to grow TIL, were excised metastases, most often pleural nodules or supraclavicular lymph nodes. Tumors were collected before any PD-1/PD-L1 blockade, after which patients were given nivolumab, and patients who progressed were given lymphodepletion, an infusion of expanded TIL and IL-2. Between late 2017 and 2020, a dual-center phase I trial enrolled adults who had stage 4 NSCLC. Samples were obtained from a single-arm, open-label phase I trial in which tumor-infiltrating lymphocyte therapy with nivolumab was evaluated in advanced non-small cell lung cancer. For each resected tumor, portions were snap-frozen in liquid nitrogen and kept at -80 degrees C. Tumor regions of interest were chosen on H&E sections by laser-capture macrodissection, pulverized into approximately 16 mg aliquots, and extracted with Qiagen Allprep kits.

The clonotype was recovered from a person aged 25-85 years with non-small cell lung cancer. Recombination linked TRBV7-8 to TRBJ2-1; 13 central bases correspond to TRBD2. Source: tumor tissue, taken at baseline. The CDR3 protein is CASSLTGTSGTNEQFF. The sequence in DNA is TGTGCCAGCAGCTTGACCGGGACTAGCGGGACCAATGAGCAGTTCTTC.